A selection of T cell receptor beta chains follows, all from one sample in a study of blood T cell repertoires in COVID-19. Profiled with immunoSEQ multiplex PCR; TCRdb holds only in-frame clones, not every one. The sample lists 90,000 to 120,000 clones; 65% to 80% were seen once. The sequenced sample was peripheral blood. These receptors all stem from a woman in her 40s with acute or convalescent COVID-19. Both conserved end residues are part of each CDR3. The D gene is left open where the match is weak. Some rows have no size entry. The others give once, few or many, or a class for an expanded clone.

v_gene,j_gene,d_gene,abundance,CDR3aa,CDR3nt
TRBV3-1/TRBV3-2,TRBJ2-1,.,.,CASSTHRGGIYNEQFF,TGTGCCAGCAGCACTCATAGGGGGGGGATTTACAATGAGCAGTTCTTC
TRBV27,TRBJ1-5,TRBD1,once,CASSPNRGQPQHF,TGTGCCAGCAGTCCGAACAGGGGTCAGCCCCAGCATTTT
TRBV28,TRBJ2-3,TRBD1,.,CASSLLNKGGLMDTQYF,TGTGCCAGCAGTTTACTCAACAAAGGGGGCTTAATGGATACGCAGTATTTT
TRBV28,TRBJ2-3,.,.,CASRASGGDTDTQYF,TGTGCCAGCAGGGCCTCGGGCGGGGACACAGATACGCAGTATTTT
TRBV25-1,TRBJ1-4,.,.,CASSGGDGNEKLFF,TGTGCCAGCAGTGGGGGGGACGGTAATGAAAAACTGTTTTTT
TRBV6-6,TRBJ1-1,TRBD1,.,CASRNPTGAEAFF,TGTGCCAGCAGAAACCCGACAGGGGCTGAAGCTTTCTTT
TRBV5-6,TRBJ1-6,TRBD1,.,CASSFWGPRQGTNSPLHF,TGTGCCAGCAGCTTTTGGGGCCCCCGACAGGGTACGAATTCACCCCTCCACTTT
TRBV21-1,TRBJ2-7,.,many,CASRRSYEQYF,TGTGCCAGCAGAAGGAGCTACGAGCAGTACTTC
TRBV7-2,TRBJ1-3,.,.,CASSLAFHSGNTIYF,TGTGCCAGCAGCTTAGCGTTCCACTCTGGAAACACCATATATTTT
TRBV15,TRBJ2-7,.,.,CATSRDHQNYEQYF,TGTGCCACCAGCAGAGACCATCAGAACTACGAGCAGTACTTC
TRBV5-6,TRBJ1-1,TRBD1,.,CASSSLDRGAEAFF,TGTGCCAGCAGCTCTCTCGACAGGGGAGCTGAAGCTTTCTTT
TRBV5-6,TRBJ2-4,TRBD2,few,CASSLATGGPDIQYF,TGTGCCAGCAGCTTGGCTACGGGGGGGCCGGACATTCAGTACTTC
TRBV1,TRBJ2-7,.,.,CTSSQDNRRDYHPYEQYF,TGCACCAGCAGCCAAGATAACCGCAGAGACTACCATCCCTACGAGCAGTACTTC
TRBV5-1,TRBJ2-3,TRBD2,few,CASRSGVSTDTQYF,TGCGCCAGCAGGAGCGGGGTGAGCACAGATACGCAGTATTTT
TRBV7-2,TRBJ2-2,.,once,CASRQRGRGNTGELFF,TGTGCCAGCAGACAAAGGGGTAGGGGGAACACCGGGGAGCTGTTTTTT
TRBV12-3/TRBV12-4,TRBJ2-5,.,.,CASSQDWTETQYF,TGTGCCAGCAGTCAGGACTGGACGGAGACCCAGTACTTC
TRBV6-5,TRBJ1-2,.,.,CASSYSLSVSNYGYTF,TGTGCCAGCAGTTACTCGTTGTCAGTCTCTAACTATGGCTACACCTTC
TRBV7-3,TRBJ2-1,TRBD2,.,CASSRSGGATNEQFF,TGTGCCAGCAGTCGTAGCGGGGGGGCTACGAATGAGCAGTTCTTC
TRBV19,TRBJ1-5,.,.,CASSQQVYSNQPQHF,TGTGCCAGTAGCCAACAGGTTTATAGCAATCAGCCCCAGCATTTT
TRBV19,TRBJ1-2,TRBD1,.,CASSIRRRQGVAGYTF,TGTGCCAGTAGTATAAGGAGGCGACAGGGGGTAGCCGGCTACACCTTC
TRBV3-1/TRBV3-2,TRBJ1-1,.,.,CASSQEGLGAEAFF,TGTGCCAGCAGCCAAGAGGGTCTAGGGGCTGAAGCTTTCTTT
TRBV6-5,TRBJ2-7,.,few,CASSHRKVHEQYF,TGTGCCAGCAGTCACAGGAAAGTCCACGAGCAGTACTTC
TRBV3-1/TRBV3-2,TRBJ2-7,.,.,CASSLESSEQYF,TGTGCCAGCTCCTTGGAGTCGAGCGAGCAGTACTTC
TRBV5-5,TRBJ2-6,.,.,CASSSQVHSGANVLTF,TGTGCCAGCAGCTCCCAGGTTCACTCTGGGGCCAACGTCCTGACTTTC
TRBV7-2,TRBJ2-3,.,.,CASSLVVSDTQYF,TGTGCCAGCAGCTTAGTTGTCTCAGATACGCAGTATTTT
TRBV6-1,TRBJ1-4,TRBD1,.,CASSVTPGDRAGEKLFF,TGTGCCAGCAGTGTCACCCCTGGGGACAGGGCTGGAGAAAAACTGTTTTTT
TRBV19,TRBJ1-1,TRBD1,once,CASSMEQGPTEAFF,TGTGCCAGTAGTATGGAACAGGGGCCCACTGAAGCTTTCTTT
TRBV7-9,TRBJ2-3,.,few,CASSSRIGGTNYLTDTQYF,TGTGCCAGCAGCTCGAGGATCGGAGGGACCAACTATCTTACAGATACGCAGTATTTT
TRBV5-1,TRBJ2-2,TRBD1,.,CASSPGQYTGELFF,TGCGCCAGCAGCCCGGGACAGTACACCGGGGAGCTGTTTTTT
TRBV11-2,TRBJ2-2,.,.,CASSRYRGSNTGELFF,TGTGCCAGCAGCCGTTACCGGGGTTCGAACACCGGGGAGCTGTTTTTT
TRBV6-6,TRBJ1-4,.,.,CASSYRRGNEKLFF,TGTGCCAGCAGTTATCGCAGGGGTAATGAAAAACTGTTTTTT
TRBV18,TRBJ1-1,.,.,CASSELVTEAFF,TGTGCCAGCTCAGAGTTAGTGACTGAAGCTTTCTTT
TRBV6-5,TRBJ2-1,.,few,CATQNPGNNEQFF,TGTGCCACCCAGAATCCGGGGAACAATGAGCAGTTCTTC